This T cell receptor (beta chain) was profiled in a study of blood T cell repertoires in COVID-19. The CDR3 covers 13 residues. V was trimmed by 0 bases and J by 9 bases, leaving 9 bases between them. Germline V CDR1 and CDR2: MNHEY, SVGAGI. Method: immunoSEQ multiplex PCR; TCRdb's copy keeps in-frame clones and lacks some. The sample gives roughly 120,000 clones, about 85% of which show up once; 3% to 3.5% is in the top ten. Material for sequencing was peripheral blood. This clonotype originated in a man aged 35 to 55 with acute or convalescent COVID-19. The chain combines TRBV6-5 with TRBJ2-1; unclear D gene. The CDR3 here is CASSYSGVSEQFF. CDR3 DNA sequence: TGTGCCAGCAGTTACTCTGGAGTTTCTGAGCAGTTCTTC.